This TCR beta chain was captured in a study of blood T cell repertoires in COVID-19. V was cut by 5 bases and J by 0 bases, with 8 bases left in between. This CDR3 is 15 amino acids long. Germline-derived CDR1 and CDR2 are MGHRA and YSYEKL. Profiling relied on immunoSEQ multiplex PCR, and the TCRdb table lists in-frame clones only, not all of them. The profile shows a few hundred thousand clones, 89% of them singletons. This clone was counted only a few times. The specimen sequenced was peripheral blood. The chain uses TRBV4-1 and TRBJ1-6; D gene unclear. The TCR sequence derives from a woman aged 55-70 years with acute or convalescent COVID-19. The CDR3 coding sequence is TGCGCCAGCAGCGTATCTAGCTCCTATAATTCACCCCTCCACTTT. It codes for CASSVSSSYNSPLHF.